The next 12 T cell receptor beta chains were all read from a single sample in a study of tumor and adjacent non-tumor tissue in lung cancer. A modified ARM-PCR protocol with three rounds of nested PCR amplified TCRbeta. TCRdb re-derived calls from the multiplex PCR reads in MiXCR, one entry per CDR3 protein. The table includes about 110,000 distinct CDR3 sequences, approximately 87% detected once. RNA was extracted from bulk tissue without any cell sorting. The sequenced material came from lung tumor tissue. These receptors all come from a man between 65 and 85 years old with non-small cell lung cancer.

CDR3 bases: TGTGCCAGCAGCCGCCGGAACAGGGGGGGCGAGCAGTACGTC. Its translation is CASSRRNRGGEQYV. This chain joins TRBV5-5 and TRBJ2-7; TRBD1 is a possible D gene (8 bases). The V gene's germline CDR1 is SGHKS and CDR2 YYEKEE (reference sequence). CDR3 length: 14 amino acids. V was pared by 4 bases and J by 6 bases, with 17 bases between.

A few counts support this clonotype. A much larger clone differs by one base, so this may be a read error. The chain is built from TRBV20-1 and TRBJ2-7; D is unclear. CDR1 and CDR2 (germline): DFQATT, SNEGSKA (reference sequence). The CDR3 covers 15 residues. The CDR3 sequence: CSARDQRAYSYGQYF. The CDR3 DNA reads as TGCAGTGCTAGAGATCAACGGGCTTACTCCTACGGGCAGTACTTC.

In regard to this clonotype: This is likely a read error, given that the CDR3 carries no conserved phenylalanine or tryptophan at its end. The chain is built from TRBV12-3 or TRBV12-4 and TRBJ1-5, with D possibly being TRBD1 (5 bases). The CDR3 length is 13 residues. CDR3 coding DNA: TGTGCCAGGAGTTGGGACTGGGTTCAGCCCCAGCATATT. Translation gives CARSWDWVQPQHI.

Notes on this clonotype: The junction and the germline gene differ at one end; a read error may be behind it. The chain has TRBV12-3 or TRBV12-4 and TRBJ2-1; D possibly matches TRBD1 or TRBD2 (5 bases each). The DNA end lines up better with TRBJ2-7; the J call may be wrong. The length of the CDR3 is 14 residues. The CDR3 region is CVSSLGWGYNEQYF. CDR3 in DNA: TGTGTCAGCAGTTTGGGATGGGGGTACAATGAGCAGTACTTC.

A note on this clonotype: Relative to the germline gene, one junction end is altered; a read error may explain this. The chain recombines TRBV11-1 with TRBJ1-2, with unresolved D. The length of the CDR3 is 12 residues. Germline V gene sequence: CDR1 SGHAT, CDR2 FQDESV (reference sequence). In DNA, the CDR3 is TGTGCTAGCAGCATATATAGATATGGCTACACGTTC. Its translation is CASSIYRYGYTF.

The chain combines TRBV6-5 with TRBJ2-3, with D possibly being TRBD1 (6 bases). The CDR3 runs to 12 residues. Trimming cost V 6 bases and J 3 bases, with 7 bases left between them. Germline V CDR1 and CDR2: MNHEY, SVGAGI. The CDR3 region is CASRRGTDTQYF. The CDR3 nucleotides read TGTGCCAGCAGGAGGGGGACAGATACGCAGTATTTT.

To note about this clonotype: This clone may be a read error of a much larger clone one base away. The chain recombines TRBV7-9 with TRBJ1-4; the D gene is possibly TRBD1 (6 bases). Trimming removed 8 bases at V and 7 bases at J, with 11 bases between. Germline loops: CDR1 SEHNR, CDR2 FQNEAQ (reference sequence). CDR3 size: 12 residues. CDR3 bases: TGTGCCAGCGGCAGGGGTAGTGAAAAACTGTTTTTT. Translated: CASGRGSEKLFF.

This clonotype was observed a few times. Compared with germline, one end of the junction differs, possibly owing to a read error. The genes are TRBV6-1 and TRBJ2-3; tentative D call: TRBD2 (6 bases). This CDR3 comprises 15 residues. CDR1 MNHNS and CDR2 SASEGT come from the germline V gene. CDR3 coding DNA: TGTGCCAGCAGTGAAGCTAGTGGGAGGTGGGATAGGCAGTATTTT. Encoded protein: CASSEASGRWDRQYF.

This clonotype has a single count. Germline is not matched at one junction end, which may reflect a read error. This sequence joins TRBV10-1 and TRBJ2-1; unclear D gene. Germline CDR1 is WNHNN and CDR2 is SYGVQD (reference sequence). This CDR3 has 14 amino acids. The CDR3 DNA is TGCGGCAGCAGCCCCCTCCGGGTGGGCTTTGAGCAGTTCTTC. The encoded protein is CGSSPLRVGFEQFF.

V is TRBV6-5 and J is TRBJ2-1; tentative D call: TRBD2 (6 bases). Germline V CDR1 and CDR2: MNHEY, SVGAGI. The V and J ends lost 5 bases and 16 bases respectively, with 27 bases between them. The CDR3 has 15 amino acids. The CDR3 sequence: CASSTRSGRFNERFF. The CDR3 nucleotides are TGTGCCAGCAGTACGAGGTCAGGGAGGTTCAATGAGCGATTCTTC.

With regard to this clonotype: It is likely a read error, because the conserved phenylalanine at the end of the CDR3 is missing. The chain has TRBV10-2 and TRBJ2-2, with 8 bases fitting TRBD2. The length of the CDR3 is 16 residues. Germline assignment: CDR1 WSHSY and CDR2 SAAADI. The CDR3 is CASRPDGGGNTRELFS. The DNA for the CDR3 is TGCGCCAGCAGACCAGACGGGGGGGGTAACACCCGGGAGCTGTTTTCT.

In the case of this clonotype: A read error may account for a junction end that differs from germline. The chain has TRBV28 and TRBJ2-7, with 7 bases identical to TRBD2. CDR3 size: 16 residues. Germline values: CDR1 MDHEN, CDR2 SYDVKM. In DNA form, the CDR3 reads TGTGTCAGCAGTTTGGGAGGGATGCCGTTAGTATGGGAGCAGTACTTC. The encoded protein is CVSSLGGMPLVWEQYF.